The rows below give T cell receptor beta chains drawn from one sample of a study of T-cell reconstitution after alpha-beta-depleted transplantation in children. One entry per CDR3 protein, called by TCRdb with MiXCR from the PCR reads. Here the sample spans about 410,000 distinct CDR3 sequences, 20% being singletons. Sequencing used PBMCs from the stem cell graft donor, obtained from the stem cell graft. The receptors here all came from a human donor who donated a stem cell graft to a child with acute myeloid leukemia. The CDR3 runs from the conserved cysteine through the conserved F or W. D genes are given only for firm matches. A clone size is listed for some rows: how often the clone was seen (once, few, many), or a class if it is expanded.

j_call d_call v_call clone_size cdr3_aa cdr3_nt
TRBJ2-3 TRBD2 TRBV20-1 - CSARRAGDTDTQYF TGCAGTGCTAGACGAGCGGGAGACACAGATACGCAGTATTTT
TRBJ2-5 - TRBV6-1 - CASRQTAWRETQYF TGTGCCAGCAGACAGACGGCTTGGCGAGAGACCCAGTACTTC
TRBJ2-7 TRBD1 TRBV5-1 few CASSWSTGTGPYEQYF TGCGCCAGCAGCTGGTCTACCGGGACAGGGCCCTACGAGCAGTACTTC
TRBJ2-3 TRBD2 TRBV10-3 - CAISSLAGVDTQYF TGTGCCATCAGTTCACTAGCGGGAGTAGATACGCAGTATTTT
TRBJ1-1 - TRBV20-1 - CSARDFGDKNTEAFF TGCAGTGCTAGAGATTTTGGGGACAAAAACACTGAAGCTTTCTTT
TRBJ2-6 TRBD1 TRBV27 - CASSLTLRQGGSVLTF TGTGCCAGCAGTTTAACCTTGAGACAGGGGGGGAGCGTCCTGACTTTC
TRBJ2-1 - TRBV12-3/TRBV12-4 once CASSLWQLVHNEQFF TGTGCCAGCAGTTTGTGGCAATTGGTCCACAATGAGCAGTTCTTC
TRBJ2-1 - TRBV12-3/TRBV12-4 - CASSFLRESNEQFF TGTGCCAGCAGTTTCCTCCGGGAGAGCAATGAGCAGTTCTTC
TRBJ2-6 - TRBV7-3 many CASSSDSSGANVLTF TGTGCCAGCAGTTCCGACAGCTCTGGGGCCAACGTCCTGACTTTC
TRBJ2-3 TRBD2 TRBV20-1 many CSAAGLAGATQYF TGCAGTGCTGCGGGACTAGCGGGTGCAACGCAGTATTTT
TRBJ1-2 TRBD1 TRBV29-1 many CSSRGQNYGYTF TGCAGCTCGAGGGGACAGAACTATGGCTACACCTTC
TRBJ1-5 - TRBV5-5 - CASSLIQGAPQHF TGTGCCAGCAGCCTTATACAGGGCGCGCCCCAGCATTTT
TRBJ2-7 TRBD2 TRBV12-3/TRBV12-4 many CASSLFGGSAYEQYF TGTGCCAGCAGTTTATTTGGCGGGAGCGCCTACGAGCAGTACTTC